This TCR beta chain was identified during a study of T-cell reconstitution after alpha-beta-depleted transplantation in children. V lost 1 base to trimming and J lost 3 bases, with 7 bases between them. Germline CDR1 SNHLY, CDR2 FYNNEI. The CDR3 is 13 residues long. TCRbeta library preparation incorporated unique molecular identifiers. MiXCR was run by TCRdb on the PCR reads, yielding one entry per CDR3 protein. The sample shows roughly 590,000 distinct CDR3 sequences, approximately 15% of them seen only once. The receptor was derived from a human donor who donated a stem cell graft to a child with acute myeloid leukemia. The chain couples TRBV2 to TRBJ2-7; D is undetermined. The source was PBMCs from the stem cell graft donor, collected from the stem cell graft. The CDR3 DNA is TGTGCCAGCAGTGAAGAATCCTACTACGAGCAGTACGTC. The encoded protein is CASSEESYYEQYV.